Shown below are 7 T cell receptor beta chains from a single sample sequenced in a study of response to subunit inactivated influenza vaccine. TCRdb passed the RT-PCR reads through MiXCR, listing each CDR3 protein once. The table lists about 650,000 distinct CDR3 sequences, 11% to 15% of them singletons. The input for sequencing was PBMCs from blood, taken around two weeks before vaccination. All receptors come from a man aged 50 to 60 who received an inactivated influenza vaccine.

This clonotype has a handful of counts. The gene calls are TRBV7-2 and TRBJ2-7, with D uncertain. Germline V gene lookup returns CDR1 SGHTA and CDR2 FQGNSA. CDR3 length: 13 amino acids. V lost 1 base and J lost 12, with 16 bases in between. The CDR3 bases are TGTGCCAGCAGCTTAGACCCCCTTACGATCCTGTACTTC. It specifies CASSLDPLTILYF.

This clonotype was found a few times. V gene TRBV2 combines with J gene TRBJ2-1; maybe TRBD2 (6 bases). Germline V CDR1 and CDR2: SNHLY, FYNNEI. The CDR3 extends over 18 amino acids. V lost 3 bases to trimming and J lost 2 bases, with 20 bases between them. This chain's CDR3 is CASSDPGLPGPPYNEQFF. CDR3 DNA sequence: TGTGCCAGCAGTGACCCGGGACTCCCGGGACCGCCCTACAATGAGCAGTTCTTC.

This clonotype was counted only a few times. The chain uses TRBV7-9 and TRBJ2-3; D might be TRBD2 (6 bases). With 1 base removed from V and 2 bases from J, the gap between germline ends came to 10 bases. The length of the CDR3 is 15 residues. Germline-derived CDR1 and CDR2 are SEHNR and FQNEAQ (reference sequence). The chain's CDR3 is CASSLDAGYTDTQYF. Here the CDR3 DNA reads TGTGCCAGCAGCTTAGACGCGGGGTACACAGATACGCAGTATTTT. Supplemented by reference TRBV7-9 and TRBJ2-3, the full variable domain reads DTGVSQNPRHKITKRGQNVTFRCDPISEHNRLYWYRQTLGQGPEFLTYFQNEAQLEKSRLLSDRFSAERPKGSFSTLEIQRTEQGDSAMYLCASSLDAGYTDTQYFGPGTRLTVL.

The rearrangement uses TRBV9 and TRBJ2-3, with a tentative D call TRBD1 (6 bases). V was cut by 3 bases and J by 1 base, with 24 bases left in between. Looked up from germline, CDR1 is SGDLS and CDR2 is YYNGEE. The CDR3 covers 19 residues. The CDR3 sequence: CASSAPGQTFRVGTDTQYF. The DNA of the CDR3 is TGTGCCAGCAGCGCCCCGGGACAAACTTTCCGAGTGGGCACAGATACGCAGTATTTT.

To note about this clonotype: Since a much larger clone is just one base distant, this may be a read error. The chain is built from TRBV5-6 and TRBJ2-7; possibly TRBD1 or TRBD2 for D (6 bases each). The CDR3 covers 14 residues. Between the trimmed V and J ends, which lost 7 bases and 1 base, there was a span of 15 bases. Germline V gene sequence: CDR1 SGHDT, CDR2 YYEEEE. The CDR3 DNA is TGTGCCAGCGGCTGGGGGGCAGGATCCTACGAGCAGTACTTC. It is translated as CASGWGAGSYEQYF.

This clonotype was seen ten or more times. The chain has TRBV6-5 and TRBJ1-3; D unresolved. From germline, CDR1 is MNHEY and CDR2 SVGAGI. CDR3 length: 14 amino acids. V lost 4 bases and J 7 bases, leaving 14 bases between the germline ends. CDR3 sequence reads: CASSSPTPLNTIYF. CDR3 bases: TGTGCCAGCAGTTCCCCCACCCCCTTGAACACCATATATTTT.

In this sample, this clonotype turned up many times. The CDR3 sequence is CASSLVAGTNTEAFF. The DNA for the CDR3 is TGTGCCAGCAGCTTGGTTGCAGGGACGAACACTGAAGCTTTCTTT. V usage is TRBV5-5 and J usage is TRBJ1-1; weak D call: TRBD1 (5 bases). Germline lookup yields CDR1 SGHKS and CDR2 YYEKEE (reference sequence). Trimming took off 0 bases at V and 1 base at J, with 10 bases between the two ends. The CDR3 contains 15 residues.